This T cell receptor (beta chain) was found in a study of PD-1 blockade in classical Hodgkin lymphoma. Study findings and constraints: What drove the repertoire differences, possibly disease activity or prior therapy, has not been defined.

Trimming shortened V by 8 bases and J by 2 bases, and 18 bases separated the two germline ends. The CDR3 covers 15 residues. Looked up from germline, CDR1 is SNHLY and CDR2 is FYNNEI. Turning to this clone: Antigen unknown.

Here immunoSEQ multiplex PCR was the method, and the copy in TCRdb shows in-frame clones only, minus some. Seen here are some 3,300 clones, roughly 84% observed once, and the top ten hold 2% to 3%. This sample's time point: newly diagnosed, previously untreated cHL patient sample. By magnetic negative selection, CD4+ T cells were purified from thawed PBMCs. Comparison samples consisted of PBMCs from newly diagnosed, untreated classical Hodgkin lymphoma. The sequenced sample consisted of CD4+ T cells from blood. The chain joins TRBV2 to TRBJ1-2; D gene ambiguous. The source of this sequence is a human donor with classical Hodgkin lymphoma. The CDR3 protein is CASSREVGSNYGYTF. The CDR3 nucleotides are TGTGCCAGCTCCCGGGAGGTAGGGAGCAACTATGGCTACACCTTC.